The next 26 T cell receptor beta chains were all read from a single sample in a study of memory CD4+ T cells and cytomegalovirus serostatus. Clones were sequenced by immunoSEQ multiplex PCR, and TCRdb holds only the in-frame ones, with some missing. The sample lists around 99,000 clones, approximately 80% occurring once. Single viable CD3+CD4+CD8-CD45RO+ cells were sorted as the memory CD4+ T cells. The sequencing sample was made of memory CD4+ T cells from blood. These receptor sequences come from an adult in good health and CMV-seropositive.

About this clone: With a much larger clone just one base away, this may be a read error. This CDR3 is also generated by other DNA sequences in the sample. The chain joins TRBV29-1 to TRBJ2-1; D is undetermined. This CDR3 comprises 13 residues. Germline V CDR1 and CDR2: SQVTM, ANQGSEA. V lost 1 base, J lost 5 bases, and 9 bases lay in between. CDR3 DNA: TGCAGCGTTGAAGGGGTTGCAAACAATGAGCAGTTCTTC. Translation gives CSVEGVANNEQFF.

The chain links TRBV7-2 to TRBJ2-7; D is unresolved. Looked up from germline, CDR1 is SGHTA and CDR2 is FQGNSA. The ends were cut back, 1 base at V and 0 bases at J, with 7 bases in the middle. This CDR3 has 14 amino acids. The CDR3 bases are TGTGCCAGCAGCTTAGGATTAGCCTCCTACGAGCAGTACTTC. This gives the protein CASSLGLASYEQYF.

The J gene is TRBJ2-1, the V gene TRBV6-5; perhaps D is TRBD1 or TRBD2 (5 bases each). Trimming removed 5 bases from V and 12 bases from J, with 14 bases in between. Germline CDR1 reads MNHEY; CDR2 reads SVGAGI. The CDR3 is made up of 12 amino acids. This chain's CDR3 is CASSRSGQVQFF. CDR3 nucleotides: TGTGCCAGCAGTAGGTCGGGGCAGGTGCAGTTCTTC.

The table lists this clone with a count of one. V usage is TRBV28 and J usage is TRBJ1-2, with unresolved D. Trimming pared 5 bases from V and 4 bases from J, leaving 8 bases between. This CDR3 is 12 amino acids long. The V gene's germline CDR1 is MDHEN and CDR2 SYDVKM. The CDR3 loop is CASSGRIYGYTF. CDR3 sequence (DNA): TGTGCCAGCAGTGGCAGAATCTATGGCTACACCTTC.

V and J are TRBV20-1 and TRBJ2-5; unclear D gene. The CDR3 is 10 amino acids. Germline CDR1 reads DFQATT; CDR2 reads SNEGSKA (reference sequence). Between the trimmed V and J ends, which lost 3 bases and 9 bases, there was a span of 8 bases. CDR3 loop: CSASNLAQYF. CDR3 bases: TGCAGTGCTAGCAATCTGGCCCAGTACTTC.

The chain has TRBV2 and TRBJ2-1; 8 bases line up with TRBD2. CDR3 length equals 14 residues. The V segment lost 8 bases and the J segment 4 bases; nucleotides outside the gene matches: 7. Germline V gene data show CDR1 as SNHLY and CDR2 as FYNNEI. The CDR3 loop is CASDTSGAYNEQFF. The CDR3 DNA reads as TGTGCCAGCGATACTAGCGGAGCTTACAATGAGCAGTTCTTC.

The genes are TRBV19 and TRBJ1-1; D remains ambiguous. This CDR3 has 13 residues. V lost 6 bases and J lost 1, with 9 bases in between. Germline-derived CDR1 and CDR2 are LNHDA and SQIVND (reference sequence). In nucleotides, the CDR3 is TGTGCCAGTAGGAGTGAGGGGAACACTGAAGCTTTCTTT. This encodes CASRSEGNTEAFF.

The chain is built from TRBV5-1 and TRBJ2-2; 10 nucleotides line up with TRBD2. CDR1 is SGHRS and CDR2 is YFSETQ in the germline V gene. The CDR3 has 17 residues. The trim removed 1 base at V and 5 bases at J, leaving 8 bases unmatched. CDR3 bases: TGCGCCAGCAGCTTGTACCTGCTAGCGGGAGAGACCGGGGAGCTGTTTTTT. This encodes CASSLYLLAGETGELFF.

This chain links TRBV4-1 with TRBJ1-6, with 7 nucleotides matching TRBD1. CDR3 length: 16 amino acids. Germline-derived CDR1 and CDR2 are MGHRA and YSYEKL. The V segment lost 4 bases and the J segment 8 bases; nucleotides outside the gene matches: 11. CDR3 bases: TGCGCCAGCAGCCCATCCAACGACAGGGTGTATTCACCCCTCCACTTT. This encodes CASSPSNDRVYSPLHF.

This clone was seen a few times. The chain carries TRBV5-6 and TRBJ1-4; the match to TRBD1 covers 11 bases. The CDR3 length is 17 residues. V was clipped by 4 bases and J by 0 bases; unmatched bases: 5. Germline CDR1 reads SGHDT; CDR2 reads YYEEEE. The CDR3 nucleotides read TGTGCCAGCAGCCAGGACAGGGGGCTGGCAACTAATGAAAAACTGTTTTTT. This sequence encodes CASSQDRGLATNEKLFF.

The CDR3 DNA reads TGTGCCAGCAGCTCCCTAGCGGGGTGGTACAATGAGCAGTTCTTC. Translated: CASSSLAGWYNEQFF. V is TRBV7-2 and J is TRBJ2-1, with 9 bases matching TRBD2. This CDR3 is 15 amino acids long. Trimming at V came to 4 bases and at J to 4 bases, leaving 5 bases not matched to a gene. Germline assignment: CDR1 SGHTA and CDR2 FQGNSA.

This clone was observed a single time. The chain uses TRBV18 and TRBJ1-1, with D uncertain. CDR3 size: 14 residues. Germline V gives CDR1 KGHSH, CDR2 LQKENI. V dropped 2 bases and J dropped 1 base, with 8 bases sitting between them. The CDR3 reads CASSPKTANTEAFF. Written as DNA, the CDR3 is TGTGCCAGCTCACCAAAAACGGCGAACACTGAAGCTTTCTTT.

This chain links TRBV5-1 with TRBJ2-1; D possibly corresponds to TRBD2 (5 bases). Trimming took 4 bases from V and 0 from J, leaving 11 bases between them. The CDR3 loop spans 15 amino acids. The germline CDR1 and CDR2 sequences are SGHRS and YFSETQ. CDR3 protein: CASSPRGSSYNEQFF. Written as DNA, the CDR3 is TGCGCCAGCAGCCCTCGTGGGAGCTCCTACAATGAGCAGTTCTTC.

CDR3 loop: CASRFRDQPQHF. The DNA for the CDR3 is TGTGCCAGTAGATTCAGGGATCAGCCCCAGCATTTT. This rearrangement joins TRBV19 to TRBJ1-5; D might be TRBD1 (5 bases). Germline assignment: CDR1 LNHDA and CDR2 SQIVND (reference sequence). The CDR3 has 12 amino acids. Between the trimmed V and J ends, which lost 6 bases and 5 bases, there was a span of 8 bases.

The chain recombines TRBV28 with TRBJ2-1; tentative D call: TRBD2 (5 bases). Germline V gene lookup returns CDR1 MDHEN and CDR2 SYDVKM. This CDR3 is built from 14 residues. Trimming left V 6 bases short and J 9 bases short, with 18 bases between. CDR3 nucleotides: TGTGCCAGCAGCTTTGGACCGTACGGAGGTGAGCAGTTCTTC. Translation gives CASSFGPYGGEQFF.

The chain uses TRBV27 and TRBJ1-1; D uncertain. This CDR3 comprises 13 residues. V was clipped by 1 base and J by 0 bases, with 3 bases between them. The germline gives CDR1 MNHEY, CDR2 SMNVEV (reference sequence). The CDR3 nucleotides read TGTGCCAGCAGTTTATACGTGAACACTGAAGCTTTCTTT. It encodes CASSLYVNTEAFF.

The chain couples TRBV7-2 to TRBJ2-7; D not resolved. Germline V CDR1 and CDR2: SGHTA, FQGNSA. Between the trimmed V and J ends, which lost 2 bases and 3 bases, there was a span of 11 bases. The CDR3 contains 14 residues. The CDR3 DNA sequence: TGTGCCAGCAGCTTACTCTACACGAACTACGAGCAGTACTTC. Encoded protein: CASSLLYTNYEQYF.

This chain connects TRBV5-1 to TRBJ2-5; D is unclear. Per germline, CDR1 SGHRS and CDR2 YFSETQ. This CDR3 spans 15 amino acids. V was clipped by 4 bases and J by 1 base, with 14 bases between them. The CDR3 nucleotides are TGCGCCAGCAGCGAAGTCGTTGGCAGCCAAGAGACCCAGTACTTC. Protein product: CASSEVVGSQETQYF. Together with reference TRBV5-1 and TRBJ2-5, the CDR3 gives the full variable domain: KAGVTQTPRYLIKTRGQQVTLSCSPISGHRSVSWYQQTPGQGLQFLFEYFSETQRNKGNFPGRFSGRQFSNSRSEMNVSTLELGDSALYLCASSEVVGSQETQYFGPGTRLLVL.

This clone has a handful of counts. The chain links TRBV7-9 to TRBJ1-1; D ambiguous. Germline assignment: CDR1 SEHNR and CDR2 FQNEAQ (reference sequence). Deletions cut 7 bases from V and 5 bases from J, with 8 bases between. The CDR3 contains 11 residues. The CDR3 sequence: CASNVRTEAFF. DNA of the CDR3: TGTGCCAGCAACGTCCGGACTGAAGCTTTCTTT. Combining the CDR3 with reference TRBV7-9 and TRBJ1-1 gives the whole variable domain DTGVSQNPRHKITKRGQNVTFRCDPISEHNRLYWYRQTLGQGPEFLTYFQNEAQLEKSRLLSDRFSAERPKGSFSTLEIQRTEQGDSAMYLCASNVRTEAFFGQGTRLTVV.

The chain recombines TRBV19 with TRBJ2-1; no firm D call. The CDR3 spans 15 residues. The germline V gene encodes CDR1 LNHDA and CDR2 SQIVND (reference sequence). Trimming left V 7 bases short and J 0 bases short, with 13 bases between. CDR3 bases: TGTGCCAGTACCATAGGCCGGAGCTCCTACAATGAGCAGTTCTTC. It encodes CASTIGRSSYNEQFF.

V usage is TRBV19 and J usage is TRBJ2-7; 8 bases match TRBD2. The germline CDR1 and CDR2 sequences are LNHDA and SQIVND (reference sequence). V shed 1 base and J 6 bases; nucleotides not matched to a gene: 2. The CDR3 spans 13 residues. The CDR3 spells CASSIGTSGEQYF. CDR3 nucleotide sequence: TGTGCCAGTAGTATAGGTACTAGCGGCGAGCAGTACTTC. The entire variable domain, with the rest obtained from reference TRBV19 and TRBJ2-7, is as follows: DGGITQSPKYLFRKEGQNVTLSCEQNLNHDAMYWYRQDPGQGLRLIYYSQIVNDFQKGDIAEGYSVSREKKESFPLTVTSAQKNPTAFYLCASSIGTSGEQYFGPGTRLTVT.

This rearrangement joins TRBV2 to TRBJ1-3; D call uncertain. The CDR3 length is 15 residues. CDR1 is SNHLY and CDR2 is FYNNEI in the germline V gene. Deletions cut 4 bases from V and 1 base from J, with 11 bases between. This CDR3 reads CASSATSGSGNTIYF. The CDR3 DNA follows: TGTGCCAGCAGTGCGACCAGTGGGTCTGGAAACACCATATATTTT.

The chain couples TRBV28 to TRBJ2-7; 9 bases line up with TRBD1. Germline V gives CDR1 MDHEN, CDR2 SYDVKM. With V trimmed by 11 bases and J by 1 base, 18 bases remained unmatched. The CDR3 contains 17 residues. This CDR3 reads CASSDLPPGTGSYEQYF. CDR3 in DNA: TGTGCCTCATCAGACCTTCCACCAGGGACAGGGTCCTACGAGCAGTACTTC.

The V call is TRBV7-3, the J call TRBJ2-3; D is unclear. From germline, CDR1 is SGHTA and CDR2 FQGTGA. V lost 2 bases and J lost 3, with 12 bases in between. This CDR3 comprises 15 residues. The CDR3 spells CASSLRTEYTDTQYF. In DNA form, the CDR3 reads TGTGCCAGCAGCTTACGTACTGAGTATACAGATACGCAGTATTTT. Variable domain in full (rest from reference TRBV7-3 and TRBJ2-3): GAGVSQTPSNKVTEKGKYVELRCDPISGHTALYWYRQSLGQGPEFLIYFQGTGAADDSGLPNDRFFAVRPEGSVSTLKIQRTERGDSAVYLCASSLRTEYTDTQYFGPGTRLTVL.

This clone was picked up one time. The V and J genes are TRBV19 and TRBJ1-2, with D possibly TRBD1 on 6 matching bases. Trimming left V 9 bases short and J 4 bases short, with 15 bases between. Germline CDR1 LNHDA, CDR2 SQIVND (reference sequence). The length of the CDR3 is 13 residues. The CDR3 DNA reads TGTGCCAGCGAAGGGGGAAGGCCCTATGGCTACACCTTC. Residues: CASEGGRPYGYTF. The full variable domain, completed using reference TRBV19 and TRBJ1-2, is DGGITQSPKYLFRKEGQNVTLSCEQNLNHDAMYWYRQDPGQGLRLIYYSQIVNDFQKGDIAEGYSVSREKKESFPLTVTSAQKNPTAFYLCASEGGRPYGYTFGSGTRLTVV.

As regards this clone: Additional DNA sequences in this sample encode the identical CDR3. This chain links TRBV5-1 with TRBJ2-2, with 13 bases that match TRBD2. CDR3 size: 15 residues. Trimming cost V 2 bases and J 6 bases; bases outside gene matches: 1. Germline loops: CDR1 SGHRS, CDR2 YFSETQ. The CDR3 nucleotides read TGCGCCAGCAGCTTAACTAGCGGGAGGGCCGGGGAGCTGTTTTTT. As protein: CASSLTSGRAGELFF.